This T cell receptor (beta chain) came from a study of blood T cell repertoires in COVID-19. Study background: The United States, Italy and Spain were the sources of the acute and convalescent COVID-19 samples. Sources were T cells, B-cell-depleted T cells, or PBMCs; the material itself was cDNA or gDNA.

The trim removed 2 bases at V and 14 bases at J, leaving 2 bases unmatched. Germline V gene data show CDR1 as SGHTA and CDR2 as FQGTGA. This CDR3 is 12 amino acids long. This clone was recorded a few times. Some clones are missing from TCRdb's copy, which holds only in-frame ones; the method was immunoSEQ multiplex PCR. The data show over 35,000 clones, 75% to 90% seen once. The material sequenced was peripheral blood. The origin of this receptor is a woman older than 75 with COVID-19, enrolled during active disease. The J gene is TRBJ1-6, the V gene TRBV7-3, with TRBD1 identical over 8 bases. The DNA for the CDR3 is TGTGCCAGCAGCTTATACAGGGGGACCCTCCACTTT. This encodes CASSLYRGTLHF.